This TCR beta chain was identified in a study of blood T cells in healthy people across ages. Study results and limitations: Older age coincided with a roughly linear decline in TCR beta diversity per million T cells.

This clonotype has just a few counts. The antigen is undetermined. Sample-barcoded 5' priming and a J-beta primer mix drove a second PCR of roughly 6 to 12 cycles. Each cDNA molecule was tagged by a template-switch adaptor with 12 random nucleotides. TCRdb recomputed calls from the 5' RACE reads with MiXCR, one row per CDR3 protein. The sample has 1.5 million to 2 million distinct CDR3 sequences, around 48% seen once; the top ten hold roughly 2.1%. The TCR was taken from a woman in her forties in good health. The sequencing input was blood.

CDR3 loop: CSARLAGGRDTQYF. The DNA of the CDR3 is TGCAGTGCTCGGCTAGCGGGGGGGCGAGATACGCAGTATTTT. The V call is TRBV20-1, the J call TRBJ2-3; 12 bases line up with TRBD2. Germline CDR1 DFQATT, CDR2 SNEGSKA (reference sequence). The CDR3 runs 14 residues. V gave up 5 bases and J gave up 5 bases; unmatched junction bases: 5.